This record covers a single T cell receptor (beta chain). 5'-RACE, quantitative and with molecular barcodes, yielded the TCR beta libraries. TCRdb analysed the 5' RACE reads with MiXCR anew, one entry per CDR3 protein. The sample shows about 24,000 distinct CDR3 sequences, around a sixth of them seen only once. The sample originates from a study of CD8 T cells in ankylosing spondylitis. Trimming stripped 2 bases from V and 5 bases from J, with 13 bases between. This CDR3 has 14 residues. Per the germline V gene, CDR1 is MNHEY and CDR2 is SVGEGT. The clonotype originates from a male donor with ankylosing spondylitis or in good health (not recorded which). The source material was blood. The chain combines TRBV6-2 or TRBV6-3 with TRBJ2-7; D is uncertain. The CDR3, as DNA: TGTGCCAGCAGTTACCCCTTTAAAGGTAACGAGCAGTACTTC. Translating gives CASSYPFKGNEQYF.